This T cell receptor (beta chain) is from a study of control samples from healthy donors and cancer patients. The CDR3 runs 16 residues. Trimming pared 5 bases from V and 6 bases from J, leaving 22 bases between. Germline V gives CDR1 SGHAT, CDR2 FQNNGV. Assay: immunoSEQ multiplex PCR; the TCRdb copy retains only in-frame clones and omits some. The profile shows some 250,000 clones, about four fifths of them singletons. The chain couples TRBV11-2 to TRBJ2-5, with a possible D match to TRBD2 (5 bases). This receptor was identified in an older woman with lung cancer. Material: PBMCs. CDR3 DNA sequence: TGTGCCAGCAGCGCGCTTTGGGCGGGCCTGACAAAGACCCAGTACTTC. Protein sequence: CASSALWAGLTKTQYF.